This T cell receptor beta chain was found in a study of OX40 agonist ivuxolimab in advanced cancers. For the study at large: Patients took ivuxolimab, an agonistic anti-OX40 (CD134) antibody. Study findings and constraints: Partial responders at 0.1-3.0 mg/kg showed near-lowest clonal expansion. There were also nonresponders showing low normalized T-cell clonal expansion.

Germline V lookup: CDR1 SGHAT, CDR2 FQNNGV. The CDR3 has 15 residues. Trimming at V came to 5 bases and at J to 6 bases, leaving 11 bases not matched to a gene. Points on this clone: As yet, its antigen is unknown.

Data came from immunoSEQ multiplex PCR; TCRdb stores just in-frame clones and leaves some out. The table lists tens of thousands of clones, about four fifths of them singletons. The chain joins TRBV11-2 to TRBJ2-7; 9 nucleotides align to TRBD1. Sequenced here: CD4+ or CD8+ T cells sorted from blood, sampled in a trial of the OX40 agonist ivuxolimab. This receptor was taken from an adult with an advanced solid tumor such as melanoma, head and neck, liver or kidney cancer. CDR3 protein: CASSVSPGQGSEQYF. The CDR3 coding sequence is TGTGCCAGCAGCGTTAGCCCGGGACAGGGCTCCGAGCAGTACTTC.